The 22 T cell receptor beta chains given below trace back to one sample, sequenced in a study of CD8 T cells in ankylosing spondylitis. TCRdb recomputed calls from the 5' RACE reads with MiXCR, one row per CDR3 protein. The profile shows 250,000 to 400,000 distinct CDR3 sequences, 11% of them singletons. The sample consisted of blood, either unsorted or a sorted T cell fraction (not recorded which). The source is a female donor with ankylosing spondylitis or in good health (not recorded which).

This clonotype occurred many times. CDR3 protein: CSVEVRGDVNTEAFF. DNA for the CDR3: TGCAGCGTTGAAGTGCGGGGGGATGTGAACACTGAAGCTTTCTTT. The gene calls are TRBV29-1 and TRBJ1-1; maybe TRBD1 (5 bases). CDR3 length equals 15 residues. Germline V gene data show CDR1 as SQVTM and CDR2 as ANQGSEA. Between the trimmed V and J ends, which lost 1 base and 0 bases, there was a span of 12 bases.

This clonotype was observed many times. The chain has TRBV12-3 or TRBV12-4 and TRBJ1-1; D uncertain. The CDR3 has 17 residues. V was clipped by 6 bases and J by 1 base, with 21 bases between them. Here the CDR3 reads CASSRAGTSYTNTEAFF. CDR3 DNA: TGTGCCAGCAGCCGGGCGGGCACCTCTTATACGAACACTGAAGCTTTCTTT.

In this sample, this clonotype turned up a few times. The chain combines TRBV7-7 with TRBJ2-2, with TRBD1 matching 7 bases. The CDR3 runs to 16 residues. The J segment lost 7 bases and the V segment lost 3 bases, leaving 11 bases of the junction unmatched. CDR1 SSHAT and CDR2 FNYEAQ come from the germline V gene (reference sequence). CDR3 DNA sequence: TGTGCCAGCAGCTTGACTCCGACAGGGTTGGGCGGGGAGCTGTTTTTT. This sequence encodes CASSLTPTGLGGELFF.

The sample holds many counts of this clonotype. The chain has TRBV5-4 and TRBJ2-3; TRBD2 might be the D (5 bases). The CDR3 sequence is 14 residues long. V lost 1 base, J lost 5 bases, and 11 bases lay in between. The germline CDR1 and CDR2 sequences are SGHNT and YYREEE (reference sequence). CDR3 loop: CASSLSGSGDTQYF. Written as DNA, the CDR3 is TGTGCCAGCAGCTTGTCGGGGTCAGGAGATACGCAGTATTTT.

This clonotype was seen many times. The genes are TRBV12-3 or TRBV12-4 and TRBJ1-2, with D unresolved. The CDR3 totals 16 residues. Trimming took off 1 base at V and 7 bases at J, with 19 bases between the two ends. DNA of the CDR3: TGTGCCAGCAGTTTAGAAACGGGCCCCCTTCTATTTGGCTACACCTTC. Amino acids: CASSLETGPLLFGYTF.

Comments on this clonotype: It may be a read error: a sequence one base away is much more abundant. The chain combines TRBV7-2 with TRBJ1-5, with D possibly being TRBD1 (5 bases). Deletions cut 6 bases from V and 4 bases from J, with 10 bases between. CDR3 size: 13 residues. The germline V gene encodes CDR1 SGHTA and CDR2 FQGNSA. The CDR3 sequence is CASRGHENQPQHF. CDR3 nucleotide sequence: TGTGCCAGCAGAGGACATGAAAATCAGCCCCAGCATTTT.

The rearrangement uses TRBV18 and TRBJ2-2; D may be TRBD1 (6 bases). Trimming left V 2 bases short and J 2 bases short, with 12 bases between. The V gene's germline CDR1 is KGHSH and CDR2 LQKENI. The CDR3 sequence is 16 residues long. The CDR3 coding sequence is TGTGCCAGCTCACCATCCAGGGGTCTAAACACCGGGGAGCTGTTTTTT. It codes for CASSPSRGLNTGELFF.

At least ten counts were recorded for this clonotype. The rearrangement uses TRBV19 and TRBJ1-1; D unresolved. V dropped 3 bases and J dropped 7 bases, with 12 bases sitting between them. Germline CDR1 is LNHDA and CDR2 is SQIVND (reference sequence). The CDR3 runs to 13 residues. The CDR3 DNA is TGTGCCAGTAGTATCAACCGGGTCCGTGAAGCTTTCTTT. Its translation: CASSINRVREAFF.

This clonotype has ten or more counts. The chain employs TRBV12-3 or TRBV12-4 and TRBJ2-1; D not certain. Between the trimmed V and J ends, which lost 4 bases and 4 bases, there was a span of 8 bases. This CDR3 is built from 13 residues. The CDR3 region has the DNA TGTGCCAGCAGTTCAGACCTATACAATGAGCAGTTCTTC. Encoded protein: CASSSDLYNEQFF.

This clonotype was found many times. This chain joins TRBV3-1 and TRBJ2-7, with D perhaps matching TRBD2 (6 bases). V dropped 4 bases and J dropped 0 bases, with 16 bases sitting between them. The V gene's germline CDR1 is LGHDT and CDR2 YNNKEL (reference sequence). The length of the CDR3 is 16 residues. This CDR3 reads CASSPPSSGPSYEQYF. CDR3 in DNA: TGTGCCAGCAGCCCCCCCTCCAGCGGGCCCTCCTACGAGCAGTACTTC.

This clonotype was detected many times. This rearrangement joins TRBV20-1 to TRBJ1-2; D remains unclear. V was pared by 1 base and J by 2 bases, with 11 bases between. This CDR3 has 14 amino acids. Looked up from germline, CDR1 is DFQATT and CDR2 is SNEGSKA (reference sequence). The CDR3 protein is CSARAVIGNYGYTF. The DNA of the CDR3 is TGCAGTGCTAGAGCCGTCATCGGGAACTATGGCTACACCTTC.

This clonotype has a handful of counts. J is TRBJ2-4 and V is TRBV20-1; no firm D call. CDR3 length equals 16 residues. Trimming shortened V by 0 bases and J by 3 bases, and 15 bases separated the two germline ends. The germline CDR1 and CDR2 sequences are DFQATT and SNEGSKA (reference sequence). CDR3 amino acids: CSARDLGSSGKNIQYF. CDR3 nucleotides: TGCAGTGCTAGAGATTTGGGCAGCTCGGGCAAAAACATTCAGTACTTC.

This clonotype was recorded many times. The J gene is TRBJ1-1, the V gene TRBV28; D is ambiguous. Germline V CDR1 and CDR2: MDHEN, SYDVKM. V lost 3 bases to trimming and J lost 0 bases, with 8 bases between them. This CDR3 has 14 amino acids. DNA of the CDR3: TGTGCCAGCAGTTTGCAGCGGATGAACACTGAAGCTTTCTTT. Translation gives CASSLQRMNTEAFF.

The chain carries TRBV7-9 and TRBJ2-1; 8 bases align to TRBD1. Looked up from germline, CDR1 is SEHNR and CDR2 is FQNEAQ (reference sequence). The CDR3 loop spans 15 amino acids. After removal of 5 bases from V and 5 bases from J, the junction contained 8 bases not matched to a gene. The CDR3 is CASSIPDRDDNEQFF. The CDR3 DNA reads as TGTGCCAGCAGCATCCCGGACAGGGACGACAATGAGCAGTTCTTC.

About this clonotype itself: This may be a read error: a much more frequent sequence differs by one nucleotide. This chain joins TRBV5-1 and TRBJ1-2; no reliable D call. Trimming shortened V by 0 bases and J by 6 bases, and 18 bases separated the two germline ends. Germline V CDR1 and CDR2: SGHRS, YFSETQ. The CDR3 runs to 16 residues. CDR3 sequence reads: CASSLEGQRFRNGYTF. DNA for the CDR3: TGCGCCAGCAGCTTGGAAGGCCAGAGGTTTCGAAATGGCTACACCTTC.

The V and J genes are TRBV5-1 and TRBJ1-5; possibly TRBD1 for D (6 bases). V shed 4 bases and J shed 6 bases, with 17 bases lying between them. There are 15 residues in the CDR3. Germline V gene lookup returns CDR1 SGHRS and CDR2 YFSETQ. CDR3 DNA: TGCGCCAGCAGCCTGAATGGGGGCGAAGTTCAGCCCCAGCATTTT. This translates into CASSLNGGEVQPQHF.

This clonotype was observed at least ten times. The rearrangement uses TRBV9 and TRBJ2-5; 10 nucleotides match TRBD2. CDR3 length equals 17 residues. Germline loops: CDR1 SGDLS, CDR2 YYNGEE. With 1 base clipped from V and 2 bases from J, the junction kept 8 bases outside the gene matches. CDR3 amino acids: CASSVRASGGLQETQYF. DNA of the CDR3: TGTGCCAGCAGCGTAAGGGCTAGCGGGGGTTTACAAGAGACCCAGTACTTC.

In its sample, this clonotype was seen many times. The chain couples TRBV14 to TRBJ2-7, with D perhaps matching TRBD1 (6 bases). The CDR3 consists of 14 residues. V gave up 3 bases and J gave up 1 base, with 10 bases separating them. Germline values: CDR1 SGHDN, CDR2 FVKESK. The CDR3 bases are TGTGCCAGCAGCCACCGGGACATATCCTACGAGCAGTACTTC. Protein sequence: CASSHRDISYEQYF.

This clonotype appeared many times. V gene TRBV5-6 combines with J gene TRBJ2-5; TRBD2 might be the D (6 bases). The CDR3 extends over 14 amino acids. Germline assignment: CDR1 SGHDT and CDR2 YYEEEE. The germline V and J ends were trimmed by 2 bases and 0 bases, with 8 bases remaining between them. The CDR3 sequence is CASSFVADQETQYF. The CDR3 bases are TGTGCCAGCAGCTTCGTAGCGGACCAAGAGACCCAGTACTTC.

The rearrangement joins TRBV5-5 to TRBJ2-7; D may be TRBD2 (6 bases). Trimming removed 0 bases from V and 3 bases from J, with 16 bases in between. The CDR3 length is 16 residues. Germline V gene data show CDR1 as SGHKS and CDR2 as YYEKEE (reference sequence). The CDR3 coding sequence is TGTGCCAGCAGCTTGGGGGCTGTGGAGGGAAACTACGAGCAGTACTTC. Protein product: CASSLGAVEGNYEQYF.

The sample holds many counts of this clonotype. This chain links TRBV5-5 with TRBJ1-6, with 7 bases aligning to TRBD1. Trimming cost V 4 bases and J 9 bases; bases outside gene matches: 10. Germline CDR1 reads SGHKS; CDR2 reads YYEKEE (reference sequence). This CDR3 is built from 15 residues. The CDR3 spells CASSRGDRWASPLHF. CDR3 coding DNA: TGTGCCAGCAGCCGCGGGGACAGATGGGCTTCACCCCTCCACTTT.

This clonotype was recorded a few times. The CDR3 loop reads CASSLAQGKNEQYF. The CDR3 bases are TGCGCCAGCAGCTTGGCCCAGGGGAAGAACGAGCAGTACTTC. V gene TRBV5-1 combines with J gene TRBJ2-7; tentative D call: TRBD1 (6 bases). Looked up from germline, CDR1 is SGHRS and CDR2 is YFSETQ. V was pared by 0 bases and J by 5 bases, with 12 bases between. The CDR3 consists of 14 residues. Together with reference TRBV5-1 and TRBJ2-7, the CDR3 gives the full variable domain: KAGVTQTPRYLIKTRGQQVTLSCSPISGHRSVSWYQQTPGQGLQFLFEYFSETQRNKGNFPGRFSGRQFSNSRSEMNVSTLELGDSALYLCASSLAQGKNEQYFGPGTRLTVT.